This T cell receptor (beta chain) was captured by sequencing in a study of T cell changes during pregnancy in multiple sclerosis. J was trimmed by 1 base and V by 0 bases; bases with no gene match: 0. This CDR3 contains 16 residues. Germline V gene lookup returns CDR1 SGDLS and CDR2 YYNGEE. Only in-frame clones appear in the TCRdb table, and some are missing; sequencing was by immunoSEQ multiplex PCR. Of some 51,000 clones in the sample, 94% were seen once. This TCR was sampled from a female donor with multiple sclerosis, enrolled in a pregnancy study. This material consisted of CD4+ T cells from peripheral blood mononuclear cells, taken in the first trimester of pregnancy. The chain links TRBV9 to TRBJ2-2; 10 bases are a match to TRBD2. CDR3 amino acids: CASSVVAGGNTGELFF. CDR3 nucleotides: TGTGCCAGCAGCGTAGTAGCGGGGGGGAACACCGGGGAGCTGTTTTTT.